The 28 T cell receptor beta chains below come from one sample, sequenced in a study of cytomegalovirus exposure and HLA in healthy donors. The PCR had 60 Vbeta and 13 Jbeta primers. Clones were sequenced by immunoSEQ multiplex PCR, and TCRdb holds only the in-frame ones, with some missing. The sample includes 110,000 to 150,000 clones, over 65% seen only once; the top ten take just under 3%. Sequencing was performed on PBMCs. These receptors originate from a female donor in good health and CMV-seronegative.

V usage is TRBV5-4 and J usage is TRBJ2-1; no definite D call. V lost 0 bases and J lost 9, with 13 bases in between. This CDR3 is built from 14 residues. CDR1 SGHNT and CDR2 YYREEE come from the germline V gene (reference sequence). The CDR3 spells CASSLAVPYPEQFF. The CDR3 DNA follows: TGTGCCAGCAGCTTGGCGGTCCCATATCCTGAGCAGTTCTTC.

This clone was counted between two and nine times. The chain joins TRBV30 to TRBJ2-3; possibly TRBD2 for D (5 bases). Per the germline V gene, CDR1 is GTSNPN and CDR2 is SVGIG (reference sequence). With 0 bases removed from V and 4 bases from J, the gap between germline ends came to 8 bases. The CDR3 is 13 residues long. The CDR3, as DNA: TGTGCCTGGAGTGTTCGGGGTGCAGATACGCAGTATTTT. The encoded protein is CAWSVRGADTQYF.

CDR3: CASRTGGVGNQPQHF. The CDR3 bases are TGTGCCAGCAGGACAGGGGGAGTCGGCAATCAGCCCCAGCATTTT. The chain has TRBV28 and TRBJ1-5; 9 nucleotides align to TRBD1. There are 15 residues in the CDR3. Germline-derived CDR1 and CDR2 are MDHEN and SYDVKM. The trim removed 6 bases at V and 2 bases at J, leaving 5 bases unmatched.

V and J are TRBV14 and TRBJ2-7; possibly TRBD1 for D (8 bases). The V end was cut by 4 bases, the J end by 13 bases, with 23 bases between. The V gene's germline CDR1 is SGHDN and CDR2 FVKESK. This CDR3 has 14 residues. CDR3 amino acids: CASSLRTGRDATYF. CDR3 coding DNA: TGTGCCAGCAGCCTCCGGACAGGGAGGGACGCCACATACTTC.

This clone has just a few counts. CDR3 sequence: CSVEMSAEAFF. CDR3 bases: TGCAGCGTTGAAATGAGCGCTGAAGCTTTCTTT. This rearrangement joins TRBV29-1 to TRBJ1-1; no definite D call. In germline, CDR1 is SQVTM, CDR2 ANQGSEA. Trimming pared 2 bases from V and 6 bases from J, leaving 7 bases between. The CDR3 totals 11 residues.

The gene calls are TRBV5-6 and TRBJ1-3; the match to TRBD1 covers 10 bases. Germline loops: CDR1 SGHDT, CDR2 YYEEEE. Trimming cost V 0 bases and J 0 bases; bases outside gene matches: 9. The CDR3 extends over 19 amino acids. CDR3 in DNA: TGTGCCAGCAGCTTGGGGCATTCGGGACAGGGGAGCTCTGGAAACACCATATATTTT. Translated, it gives CASSLGHSGQGSSGNTIYF.

This CDR3 reads CASSPSGQGASYNEQFF. For the CDR3, the DNA is TGTGCCAGCTCACCAAGTGGACAGGGGGCCTCCTACAATGAGCAGTTCTTC. The chain links TRBV18 to TRBJ2-1, with 11 bases that match TRBD1. Germline CDR1 is KGHSH and CDR2 is LQKENI. The CDR3 is made up of 17 amino acids. Trimming at V came to 2 bases and at J to 0 bases, leaving 3 bases not matched to a gene.

This chain joins TRBV5-1 and TRBJ2-3, with TRBD2 matching over 8 bases. The CDR3 totals 17 residues. The V gene end was trimmed by 2 bases and the J gene end by 1 base; junction bases not matched to a gene: 9. Germline V gene sequence: CDR1 SGHRS, CDR2 YFSETQ. The CDR3 bases are TGCGCCAGCAGCTTCGCCCGGGGGGGTCAACGCACAGATACGCAGTATTTT. It codes for CASSFARGGQRTDTQYF.

A note on this clone: This sample also contains other DNA sequences that code for the same CDR3. The V and J genes are TRBV5-6 and TRBJ1-2; a possible D gene is TRBD1 (5 bases). Germline CDR1 reads SGHDT; CDR2 reads YYEEEE. This CDR3 has 13 amino acids. V was cut by 2 bases and J by 8 bases, with 13 bases left in between. The CDR3 DNA is TGTGCCAGCAGCTTCAGGGAAATAGGCGGCTACACCTTC. Protein sequence: CASSFREIGGYTF. Based on the CDR3 plus reference TRBV5-6 and TRBJ1-2, the full variable domain is DAGVTQSPTHLIKTRGQQVTLRCSPKSGHDTVSWYQQALGQGPQFIFQYYEEEERQRGNFPDRFSGHQFPNYSSELNVNALLLGDSALYLCASSFREIGGYTFGSGTRLTVV.

The chain joins TRBV27 to TRBJ2-2; D is unresolved. Per germline, CDR1 MNHEY and CDR2 SMNVEV (reference sequence). This CDR3 is built from 15 residues. The V end was cut by 1 base, the J end by 5 bases, with 11 bases between. The CDR3 sequence is CASSLYPTRTGELFF. CDR3 coding DNA: TGTGCCAGCAGTTTATACCCCACGAGGACCGGGGAGCTGTTTTTT.

The CDR3 DNA reads as TGTGCCAGCAAGAGCGGGGGGCCCTCCTACGAGCAGTACTTC. This sequence encodes CASKSGGPSYEQYF. The chain combines TRBV6-5 with TRBJ2-7, with 9 bases identical to TRBD2. Germline V gene sequence: CDR1 MNHEY, CDR2 SVGAGI. V shed 7 bases and J 0 bases; nucleotides not matched to a gene: 4. The CDR3 is 14 residues long.

V usage is TRBV7-9 and J usage is TRBJ1-1, with a possible D match to TRBD1 (5 bases). The CDR3 is 13 residues long. Trimming took off 2 bases at V and 3 bases at J, with 7 bases between the two ends. CDR1 SEHNR and CDR2 FQNEAQ come from the germline V gene (reference sequence). CDR3 in DNA: TGTGCCAGCAGCTTAATCAGGGACACTGAAGCTTTCTTT. Amino acids: CASSLIRDTEAFF.

The V and J genes are TRBV11-2 and TRBJ2-3; 7 nucleotides line up with TRBD1. J lost 4 bases, V lost 5 bases, and 6 bases had no gene match. The CDR3 loop spans 14 amino acids. CDR1 SGHAT and CDR2 FQNNGV come from the germline V gene. For the CDR3, the DNA is TGTGCCAGCAGCCGAAGACAGGGCCCAGATACGCAGTATTTT. It translates to CASSRRQGPDTQYF.

J is TRBJ1-3 and V is TRBV6-6; maybe TRBD1 (5 bases). This CDR3 spans 13 amino acids. Per the germline V gene, CDR1 is MNHNY and CDR2 is SVGAGI (reference sequence). Trimming left V 6 bases short and J 1 base short, with 7 bases between. CDR3 loop: CASSHRSGNTIYF. The CDR3 DNA follows: TGTGCCAGCAGCCACAGGTCTGGAAACACCATATATTTT.

The chain recombines TRBV27 with TRBJ2-5, with 11 bases that match TRBD1. Trimming took 6 bases from V and 7 from J; bases not matched to a gene: 4. The CDR3 totals 13 residues. Germline assignment: CDR1 MNHEY and CDR2 SMNVEV (reference sequence). CDR3 nucleotide sequence: TGTGCCAGCAGAACCGGGACAGGGGGGACCCAGTACTTC. Amino acids: CASRTGTGGTQYF.

The rearrangement links TRBV7-9 to TRBJ2-1; 13 nucleotides align to TRBD2. Germline values: CDR1 SEHNR, CDR2 FQNEAQ (reference sequence). This CDR3 is built from 16 residues. V gave up 6 bases and J gave up 4 bases; unmatched junction bases: 6. As DNA, the CDR3 is TGTGCCAGCAGGCTACCGGGACTAGCGGGATACAATGAGCAGTTCTTC. It specifies CASRLPGLAGYNEQFF.

The chain carries TRBV6-5 and TRBJ1-3, with D unresolved. V shed 10 bases and J shed 0 bases, with 10 bases lying between them. CDR3 length: 13 residues. From germline, CDR1 is MNHEY and CDR2 SVGAGI. The CDR3 DNA reads TGTGCCACCGCCGAGAGCTCTGGAAACACCATATATTTT. This gives the protein CATAESSGNTIYF.

This clone was recorded a few times. The chain has TRBV7-9 and TRBJ1-2; no reliable D call. The V and J ends lost 0 bases and 4 bases respectively, with 9 bases between them. Germline CDR1 SEHNR, CDR2 FQNEAQ (reference sequence). The CDR3 length is 14 residues. The CDR3 nucleotides are TGTGCCAGCAGCTTAGCCGGGAGCATCTATGGCTACACCTTC. This encodes CASSLAGSIYGYTF.

J is TRBJ2-7 and V is TRBV5-1; TRBD1 matches at 10 bases. J was trimmed by 3 bases and V by 4 bases; bases with no gene match: 7. This CDR3 is built from 15 residues. Germline CDR1 SGHRS, CDR2 YFSETQ. This CDR3 reads CASSPPTGGIYEQYF. As DNA, the CDR3 is TGCGCCAGCAGCCCCCCGACAGGGGGCATCTACGAGCAGTACTTC.

V is TRBV30 and J is TRBJ2-1; 7 bases line up with TRBD1. CDR3 length: 15 amino acids. Germline V gene sequence: CDR1 GTSNPN, CDR2 SVGIG (reference sequence). J gave up 2 bases and V 0 bases, and 4 bases lay outside the gene matches. The CDR3 nucleotides read TGTGCCTGGAGTGTTGGTAGGGGGCCCTACAATGAGCAGTTCTTC. Translated, it gives CAWSVGRGPYNEQFF.

The chain recombines TRBV4-2 with TRBJ2-1; TRBD2 aligns across 10 bases. The CDR3 spans 15 residues. Germline V gives CDR1 LGHNA, CDR2 YNFKEQ. Germline trimming cut 6 bases from V and 6 bases from J; bases unmatched to any gene: 8. CDR3 coding DNA: TGTGCCAGCAGAGCGGGACTAGCGAACGGCAATGAGCAGTTCTTC. Protein product: CASRAGLANGNEQFF.

The chain combines TRBV28 with TRBJ2-1, with 7 bases that match TRBD2. The V and J ends lost 6 bases and 2 bases, in that order; junction bases with no gene match: 4. CDR3 length equals 14 residues. Germline V lookup: CDR1 MDHEN, CDR2 SYDVKM. The CDR3 here is CASSPGTTYNEQFF. CDR3 DNA: TGTGCCAGCAGCCCCGGGACTACCTACAATGAGCAGTTCTTC.

V gene TRBV27 combines with J gene TRBJ1-1; D is uncertain. V was clipped by 2 bases and J by 5 bases, with 9 bases between them. CDR1 MNHEY and CDR2 SMNVEV come from the germline V gene (reference sequence). CDR3 length equals 13 residues. CDR3: CASSLTRGTEAFF. Written as DNA, the CDR3 is TGTGCCAGCAGTTTAACCCGGGGAACTGAAGCTTTCTTT.

V gene TRBV9 combines with J gene TRBJ2-5; possibly TRBD2 for D (5 bases). The V end was cut by 0 bases, the J end by 1 base, with 13 bases between. Germline-derived CDR1 and CDR2 are SGDLS and YYNGEE. The CDR3 extends over 16 amino acids. CDR3 in amino acids: CASSVASLAGQETQYF. The CDR3 DNA follows: TGTGCCAGCAGCGTAGCTAGCCTGGCGGGCCAAGAGACCCAGTACTTC.

There are a few counts of this clone. The chain uses TRBV19 and TRBJ2-7, with a possible D match to TRBD2 (6 bases). The germline V gene encodes CDR1 LNHDA and CDR2 SQIVND (reference sequence). The CDR3 runs to 11 residues. Trimming took 5 bases from V and 7 from J, leaving 9 bases between them. The DNA for the CDR3 is TGTGCCAGTAGTGGTAGCGGAGAGCAGTACTTC. This translates into CASSGSGEQYF.

V and J are TRBV19 and TRBJ2-1, with D unclear. Germline CDR1 is LNHDA and CDR2 is SQIVND (reference sequence). The V end lost 0 bases, the J end lost 7 bases, and 10 bases lay between the germline ends. The CDR3 contains 14 residues. The CDR3 DNA reads TGTGCCAGTAGTATAGATAGTACCTCGAATGAGCAGTTCTTC. Translating gives CASSIDSTSNEQFF.

The genes are TRBV15 and TRBJ2-3, with D uncertain. This CDR3 has 13 amino acids. Trimming cost V 0 bases and J 6 bases, with 7 bases left between them. The germline V gene encodes CDR1 LNHNV and CDR2 YYDKDF (reference sequence). The CDR3 nucleotides read TGTGCCACCAGCAGAGATCGTCCGGATACGCAGTATTTT. Its protein is CATSRDRPDTQYF.

This chain links TRBV29-1 with TRBJ2-7; no definite D call. Germline loops: CDR1 SQVTM, CDR2 ANQGSEA. The CDR3 has 12 residues. V shed 0 bases and J shed 0 bases, with 3 bases lying between them. The CDR3 reads CSVEDSSYEQYF. The DNA of the CDR3 is TGCAGCGTTGAAGACAGCTCCTACGAGCAGTACTTC.